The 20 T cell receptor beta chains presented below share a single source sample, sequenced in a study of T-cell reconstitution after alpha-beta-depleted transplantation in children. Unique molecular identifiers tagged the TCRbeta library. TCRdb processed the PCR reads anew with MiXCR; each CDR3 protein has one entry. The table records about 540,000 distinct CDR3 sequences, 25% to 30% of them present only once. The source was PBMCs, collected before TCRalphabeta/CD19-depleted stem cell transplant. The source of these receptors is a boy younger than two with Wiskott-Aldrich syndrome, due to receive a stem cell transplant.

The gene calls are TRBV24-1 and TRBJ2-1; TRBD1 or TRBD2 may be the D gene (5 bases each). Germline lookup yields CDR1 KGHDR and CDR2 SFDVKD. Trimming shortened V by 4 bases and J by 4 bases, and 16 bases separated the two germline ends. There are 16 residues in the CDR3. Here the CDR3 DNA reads TGTGCCACCAGTGACCCCGGGACGGAAAAATACAATGAGCAGTTCTTC. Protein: CATSDPGTEKYNEQFF.

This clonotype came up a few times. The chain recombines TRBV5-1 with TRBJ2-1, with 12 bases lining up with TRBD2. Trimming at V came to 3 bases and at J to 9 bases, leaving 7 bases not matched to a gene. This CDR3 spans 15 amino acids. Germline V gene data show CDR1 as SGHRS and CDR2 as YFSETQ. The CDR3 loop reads CASSSLAGGPGEQFF. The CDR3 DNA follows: TGCGCCAGCAGCTCTCTAGCGGGAGGGCCCGGTGAGCAGTTCTTC.

CDR3 bases: TGTGCCAGCAGTTTATACGGGAGCCCTCTCTACGAGCAGTACTTC. Protein: CASSLYGSPLYEQYF. V usage is TRBV27 and J usage is TRBJ2-7; tentatively, D is TRBD2 (6 bases). Between the trimmed V and J ends, which lost 1 base and 3 bases, there was a span of 13 bases. Per germline, CDR1 MNHEY and CDR2 SMNVEV (reference sequence). This CDR3 comprises 15 residues.

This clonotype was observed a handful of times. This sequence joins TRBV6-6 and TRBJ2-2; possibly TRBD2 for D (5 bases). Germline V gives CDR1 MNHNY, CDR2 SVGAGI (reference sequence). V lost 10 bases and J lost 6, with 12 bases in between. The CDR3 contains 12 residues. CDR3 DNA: TGTGCCACCAAGACGAGGGCCGGGGAGCTGTTTTTT. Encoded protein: CATKTRAGELFF.

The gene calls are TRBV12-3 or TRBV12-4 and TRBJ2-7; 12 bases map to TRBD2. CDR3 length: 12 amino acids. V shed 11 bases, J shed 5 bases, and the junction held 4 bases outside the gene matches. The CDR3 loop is CAPSGRADEQYF. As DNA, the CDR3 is TGTGCCCCTAGCGGGAGGGCCGACGAGCAGTACTTC.

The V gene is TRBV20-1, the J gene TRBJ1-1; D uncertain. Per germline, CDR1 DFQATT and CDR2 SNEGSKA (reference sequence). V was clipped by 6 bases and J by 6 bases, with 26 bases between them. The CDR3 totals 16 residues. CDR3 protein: CSAIADQDRSLAEAFF. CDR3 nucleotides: TGCAGTGCAATCGCGGACCAGGATAGGAGTCTGGCTGAAGCTTTCTTT.

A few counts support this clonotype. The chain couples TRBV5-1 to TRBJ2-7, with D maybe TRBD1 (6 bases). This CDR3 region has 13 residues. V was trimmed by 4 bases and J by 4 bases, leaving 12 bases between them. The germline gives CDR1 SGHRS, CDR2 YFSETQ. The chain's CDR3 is CASSGTTIYEQYF. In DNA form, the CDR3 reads TGCGCCAGCAGCGGGACAACGATTTACGAGCAGTACTTC.

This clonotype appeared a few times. CDR3 nucleotide sequence: TGTGCCAGCAGCTTTACTAGCGGGTTAGATACGCAGTATTTT. It translates to CASSFTSGLDTQYF. V gene TRBV11-2 combines with J gene TRBJ2-3; 9 bases are a match to TRBD2. CDR1 and CDR2 (germline): SGHAT, FQNNGV. This CDR3 has 14 amino acids. Unmatched junction bases numbered 3, after V lost 3 bases and J lost 5 bases.

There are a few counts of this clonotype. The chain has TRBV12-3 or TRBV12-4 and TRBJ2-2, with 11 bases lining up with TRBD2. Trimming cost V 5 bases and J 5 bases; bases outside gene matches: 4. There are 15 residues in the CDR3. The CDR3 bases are TGTGCCAGCAGTAGACTAGCGGGGTGGACCGGGGAGCTGTTTTTT. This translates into CASSRLAGWTGELFF.

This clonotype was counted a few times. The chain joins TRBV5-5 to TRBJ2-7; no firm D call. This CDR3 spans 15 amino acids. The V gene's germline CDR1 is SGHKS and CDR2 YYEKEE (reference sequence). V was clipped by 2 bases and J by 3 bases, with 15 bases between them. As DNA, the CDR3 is TGTGCCAGCAGCTTCAACTGGTACGCGGACTACGAGCAGTACTTC. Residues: CASSFNWYADYEQYF.

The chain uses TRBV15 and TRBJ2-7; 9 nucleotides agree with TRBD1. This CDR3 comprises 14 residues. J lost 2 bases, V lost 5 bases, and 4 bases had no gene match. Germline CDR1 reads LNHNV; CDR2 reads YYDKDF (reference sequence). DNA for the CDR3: TGTGCCACCAGCCGGGGACAGGGACCCTACGAGCAGTACTTC. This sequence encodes CATSRGQGPYEQYF.

CDR3 nucleotide sequence: TGTGCCAGCAGCTTAGTCCCGGCTCGCACAGATACGCAGTATTTT. As protein: CASSLVPARTDTQYF. The chain recombines TRBV7-2 with TRBJ2-3; D call uncertain. Trimming cost V 1 base and J 1 base, with 9 bases left between them. CDR1 SGHTA and CDR2 FQGNSA come from the germline V gene. This CDR3 comprises 15 residues.

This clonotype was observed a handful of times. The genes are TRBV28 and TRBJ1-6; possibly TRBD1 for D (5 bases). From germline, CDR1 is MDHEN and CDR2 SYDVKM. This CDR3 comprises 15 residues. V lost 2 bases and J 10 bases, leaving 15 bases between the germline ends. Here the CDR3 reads CASSLIGAQSSPLHF. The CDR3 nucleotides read TGTGCCAGCAGTTTAATTGGGGCGCAAAGCTCACCCCTCCACTTT.

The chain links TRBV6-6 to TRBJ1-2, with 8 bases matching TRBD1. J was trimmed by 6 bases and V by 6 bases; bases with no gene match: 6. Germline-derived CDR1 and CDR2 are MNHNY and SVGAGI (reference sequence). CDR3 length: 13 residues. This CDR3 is CASRMTGVNGYTF. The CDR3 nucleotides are TGTGCCAGCAGGATGACAGGGGTTAATGGCTACACCTTC.

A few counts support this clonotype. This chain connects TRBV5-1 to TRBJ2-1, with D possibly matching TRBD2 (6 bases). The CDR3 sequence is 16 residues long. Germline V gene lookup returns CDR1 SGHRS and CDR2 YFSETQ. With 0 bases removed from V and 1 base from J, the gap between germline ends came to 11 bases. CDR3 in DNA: TGCGCCAGCAGCTTGGCCCGACTAGAGTCCTACAATGAGCAGTTCTTC. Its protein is CASSLARLESYNEQFF.

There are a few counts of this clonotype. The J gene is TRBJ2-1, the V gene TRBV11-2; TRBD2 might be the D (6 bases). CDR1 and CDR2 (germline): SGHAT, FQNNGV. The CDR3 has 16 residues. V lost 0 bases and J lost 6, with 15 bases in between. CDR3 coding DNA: TGTGCCAGCAGCTTAGATGTGACTAGGGTATTCAATGAGCAGTTCTTC. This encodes CASSLDVTRVFNEQFF.

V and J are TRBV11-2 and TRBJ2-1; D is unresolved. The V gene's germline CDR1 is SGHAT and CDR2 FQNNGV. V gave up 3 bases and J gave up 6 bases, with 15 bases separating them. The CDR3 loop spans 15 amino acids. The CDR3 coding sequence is TGTGCCAGCAGCTTTAAGTTGATTTGGGTCAATGAGCAGTTCTTC. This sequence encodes CASSFKLIWVNEQFF. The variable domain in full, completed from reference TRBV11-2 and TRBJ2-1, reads EAGVAQSPRYKIIEKRQSVAFWCNPISGHATLYWYQQILGQGPKLLIQFQNNGVVDDSQLPKDRFSAERLKGVDSTLKIQPAKLEDSAVYLCASSFKLIWVNEQFFGPGTRLTVL.

As DNA, the CDR3 is TGCAGTGCCGGACCTAAAGAGACCCAGTACTTC. Translation: CSAGPKETQYF. This chain links TRBV20-1 with TRBJ2-5; no reliable D call. There are 11 residues in the CDR3. With 6 bases removed from V and 3 bases from J, the gap between germline ends came to 8 bases. Germline CDR1 and CDR2: DFQATT and SNEGSKA (reference sequence).

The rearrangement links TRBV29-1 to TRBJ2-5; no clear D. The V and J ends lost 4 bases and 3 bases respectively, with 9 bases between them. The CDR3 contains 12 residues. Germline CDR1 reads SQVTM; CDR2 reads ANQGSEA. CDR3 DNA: TGCAGCGTTGGGGTAGTCGAAGAGACCCAGTACTTC. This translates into CSVGVVEETQYF.

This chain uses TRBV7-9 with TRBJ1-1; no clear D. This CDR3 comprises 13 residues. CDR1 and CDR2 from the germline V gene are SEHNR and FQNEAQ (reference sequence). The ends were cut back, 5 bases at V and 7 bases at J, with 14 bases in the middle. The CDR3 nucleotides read TGTGCCAGCAGCCCTCCGCGGTGGGGTGAAGCTTTCTTT. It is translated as CASSPPRWGEAFF.